This paragraph covers one TCR beta chain sequence. Trimming took off 11 bases at V and 0 bases at J, with 14 bases between the two ends. The CDR3 has 14 amino acids. The V gene's germline CDR1 is MNHEY and CDR2 SVGAGI. This entry comes from a study of blood T cell repertoires in COVID-19. Study-level background: Whether acute or convalescent, the COVID-19 samples came from the United States, Italy and Spain. The analysed material was cDNA or gDNA that came from T cells, B-cell-depleted T cells, or PBMCs.

Original handling: Counts of nucleated cells, estimated from reference gene primer amplification, were obtained. Sequenced by immunoSEQ multiplex PCR; TCRdb stores in-frame clones only, minus some. The V and J calls and clone size are taken from that table; D and trimming were inferred from the DNA. This table has some 110,000 clones, 71% appearing once. Sequences were obtained from peripheral blood. This clonotype was obtained from a human donor with acute or convalescent COVID-19. The donor label of this sample is uncertain. The chain employs TRBV6-5 and TRBJ1-3, with D perhaps TRBD1 (6 bases). As DNA, the CDR3 is TGTGCCGCTCTCAGGGGAAGCTCTGGAAACACCATATATTTT. Translating gives CAALRGSSGNTIYF.